This entry is about one TCR beta chain. Its antigen is not identified. The data were taken from a study of T cells in Graves' hyperthyroidism and ophthalmopathy. In the study overall: Sampling of peripheral blood happened at initial diagnosis, prior to any treatment.

The CDR3 consists of 14 residues. The junction had 18 bases not matched to a gene; V was cut back by 7 bases and J by 15 bases. From germline, CDR1 is LNHDA and CDR2 SQIVND (reference sequence). When ophthalmopathy did not progress within 18 months, Graves' hyperthyroidism was considered stable. Uncontrolled infection, other autoimmune disease, pregnancy or lactation disqualified patients from enrolment. The investigators amplified TCR beta CDR3 regions from RNA transcripts. HTBI primers were employed in a first-round RT-PCR of the TCR CDR3. From the multiplex PCR reads, TCRdb called clonotypes with MiXCR, one entry per CDR3 protein. Of some 500,000 distinct CDR3 sequences listed, around 14% are singletons. Study observations and caveats: Ophthalmopathy stood apart from stable hyperthyroidism in a 13 V-J model.

The chain joins TRBV19 to TRBJ1-5; TRBD1 aligns across 7 bases. This receptor was taken from a woman under 30 with Graves' hyperthyroidism. The sample consisted of blood. As DNA, the CDR3 is TGTGCCAGTATAAGTACCCACAGGGGTTATAAATTGCATTTT. It translates to CASISTHRGYKLHF.